Listed here are 27 T cell receptor beta chains from one sample, sequenced in a study of T cell changes during pregnancy in multiple sclerosis. The method was immunoSEQ multiplex PCR; TCRdb's version includes in-frame clones alone and lacks a portion of them. The table records tens of thousands of clones, about 91% of them present only once. Sequences were derived from CD4+ T cells from peripheral blood mononuclear cells, sampled after pregnancy. The receptors were gathered from a female donor with multiple sclerosis, enrolled in a pregnancy study.

The chain links TRBV5-1 to TRBJ2-2; 8 bases are shared with TRBD2. The germline gives CDR1 SGHRS, CDR2 YFSETQ. The CDR3 covers 18 residues. Germline trimming cut 4 bases from V and 4 bases from J; bases unmatched to any gene: 15. The CDR3 sequence: CASSPLVSLAEGTGELFF. CDR3 nucleotides: TGCGCCAGCAGCCCGCTGGTGTCACTAGCGGAAGGCACCGGGGAGCTGTTTTTT.

V and J are TRBV4-1 and TRBJ2-2, with 9 bases fitting TRBD1. CDR1 MGHRA and CDR2 YSYEKL come from the germline V gene. The CDR3 length is 17 residues. Trimming cost V 1 base and J 3 bases; bases outside gene matches: 6. The CDR3 sequence: CASSQGPGQGYTGELFF. The DNA of the CDR3 is TGCGCCAGCAGCCAAGGGCCGGGACAGGGCTACACCGGGGAGCTGTTTTTT.

The rearrangement joins TRBV18 to TRBJ1-3; D is undetermined. CDR1 is KGHSH, CDR2 LQKENI, per germline. The V end was cut by 6 bases, the J end by 0 bases, with 6 bases between. The CDR3 spans 13 residues. In nucleotides, the CDR3 is TGTGCCAGCTCCGCGGACTCTGGAAACACCATATATTTT. Translated: CASSADSGNTIYF.

This chain links TRBV11-2 with TRBJ1-4, with TRBD1 matching over 8 bases. The junction had 0 bases not matched to a gene; V was cut back by 3 bases and J by 3 bases. The CDR3 consists of 14 residues. Looked up from germline, CDR1 is SGHAT and CDR2 is FQNNGV. DNA of the CDR3: TGTGCCAGCAGCTTGGGACAGGCTAATGAAAAACTGTTTTTT. This encodes CASSLGQANEKLFF.

V is TRBV11-2 and J is TRBJ2-7; tentative D call: TRBD1 (5 bases). V gave up 6 bases and J gave up 7 bases, with 19 bases separating them. Germline CDR1 and CDR2: SGHAT and FQNNGV. The length of the CDR3 is 14 residues. The CDR3 coding sequence is TGTGCCAGCAGAATCAGGGAAATCGAAGGAGAGCAGTACTTC. It encodes CASRIREIEGEQYF.

This chain links TRBV19 with TRBJ1-1; maybe TRBD1 (5 bases). V shed 7 bases and J shed 1 base, with 10 bases lying between them. Germline V gives CDR1 LNHDA, CDR2 SQIVND (reference sequence). This CDR3 region has 13 residues. CDR3 residues: CASMTVRNTEAFF. Written as DNA, the CDR3 is TGTGCCAGTATGACAGTACGGAACACTGAAGCTTTCTTT.

The genes are TRBV10-2 and TRBJ2-6; D might be TRBD1 (5 bases). V lost 5 bases to trimming and J lost 2 bases, with 10 bases between them. The CDR3 has 15 residues. The germline gives CDR1 WSHSY, CDR2 SAAADI. The CDR3 protein is CASSPGRAGANVLTF. In DNA, the CDR3 is TGCGCCAGCAGTCCGGGCAGGGCTGGGGCCAACGTCCTGACTTTC.

This chain uses TRBV5-1 with TRBJ1-4; the D gene is possibly TRBD1 (5 bases). Germline CDR1 SGHRS, CDR2 YFSETQ. V dropped 0 bases and J dropped 2 bases, with 8 bases sitting between them. CDR3 length: 15 amino acids. CDR3 in amino acids: CASSLEAGTNEKLFF. The CDR3 DNA follows: TGCGCCAGCAGCTTGGAGGCAGGGACTAATGAAAAACTGTTTTTT.

The chain recombines TRBV28 with TRBJ2-7, with TRBD1 matching 7 bases. The V and J ends lost 7 bases and 6 bases, in that order; junction bases with no gene match: 21. The CDR3 sequence is 17 residues long. The germline CDR1 and CDR2 sequences are MDHEN and SYDVKM. In DNA form, the CDR3 reads TGTGCCAGCACCTTGAGTGCAGGGCCAGGGGGAACTGGCGAGCAGTACTTC. Translation: CASTLSAGPGGTGEQYF.

The chain couples TRBV7-2 to TRBJ2-1; 10 bases are shared with TRBD2. J was trimmed by 6 bases and V by 4 bases; bases with no gene match: 6. This CDR3 has 15 amino acids. Germline values: CDR1 SGHTA, CDR2 FQGNSA. CDR3: CASSSQRGGGNEQFF. The CDR3 nucleotides read TGTGCCAGCAGCTCCCAGCGGGGGGGCGGCAATGAGCAGTTCTTC.

This sequence joins TRBV5-1 and TRBJ2-1; 15 bases match TRBD2. J gave up 1 base and V 2 bases, and 10 bases lay outside the gene matches. CDR1 SGHRS and CDR2 YFSETQ come from the germline V gene. The CDR3 consists of 20 residues. CDR3 in DNA: TGCGCCAGCAGCTTACCCATGTGGGGGACTAGCGGGAGGTCCTACAATGAGCAGTTCTTC. Translated, it gives CASSLPMWGTSGRSYNEQFF.

The chain combines TRBV28 with TRBJ1-1; the D is unclear. Germline CDR1 reads MDHEN; CDR2 reads SYDVKM. This CDR3 comprises 13 residues. V lost 8 bases and J 1 base, leaving 11 bases between the germline ends. This chain's CDR3 is CASLLEKNTEAFF. The CDR3 bases are TGTGCCAGCCTCCTTGAGAAGAACACTGAAGCTTTCTTT.

This clone came up a few times. The chain uses TRBV28 and TRBJ2-7; 11 bases align to TRBD1. The CDR3 is made up of 14 amino acids. CDR1 is MDHEN and CDR2 is SYDVKM in the germline V gene. Trimming removed 5 bases from V and 4 bases from J; junction bases left unmatched: 4. The CDR3, as DNA: TGTGCCAGCAGTAGGACAGGGGGCCTGTACGAGCAGTACTTC. As protein: CASSRTGGLYEQYF.

This chain links TRBV6-6 with TRBJ1-1, with no clear D. Germline V gives CDR1 MNHNY, CDR2 SVGAGI (reference sequence). The CDR3 length is 15 residues. With 5 bases removed from V and 1 base from J, the gap between germline ends came to 14 bases. CDR3 coding DNA: TGTGCCAGCAGTCCATCCGGAGCGCGGAACACTGAAGCTTTCTTT. Its protein product is CASSPSGARNTEAFF.

The genes are TRBV5-1 and TRBJ2-6, with 9 bases fitting TRBD1. The CDR3 is made up of 18 amino acids. Germline lookup yields CDR1 SGHRS and CDR2 YFSETQ. V shed 0 bases, J shed 5 bases, and the junction held 9 bases outside the gene matches. The CDR3: CASSLEGTGPSRANVLTF. Here the CDR3 DNA reads TGCGCCAGCAGCTTGGAGGGGACAGGGCCTTCTCGGGCCAACGTCCTGACTTTC.

J is TRBJ2-5 and V is TRBV9; D might be TRBD2 (5 bases). CDR3 size: 15 residues. Germline values: CDR1 SGDLS, CDR2 YYNGEE. V dropped 1 base and J dropped 0 bases, with 10 bases sitting between them. CDR3 region: CASSVTSGHQETQYF. The CDR3 DNA reads TGTGCCAGCAGCGTAACCAGCGGACACCAAGAGACCCAGTACTTC.

The V call is TRBV4-2, the J call TRBJ2-5, with 8 bases identical to TRBD2. V trimming: 3 bases; J trimming: 1 base; junction bases outside the gene matches: 7. The length of the CDR3 is 16 residues. In germline, CDR1 is LGHNA, CDR2 YNFKEQ. CDR3 DNA sequence: TGTGCCAGCAGCCAGGGTCAGCGGGGGCGCCAAGAGACCCAGTACTTC. This codes for CASSQGQRGRQETQYF.

The chain joins TRBV19 to TRBJ1-1; no clear D. Germline lookup yields CDR1 LNHDA and CDR2 SQIVND (reference sequence). The CDR3 is 12 amino acids. Deletions cut 7 bases from V and 0 bases from J, with 6 bases between. CDR3 sequence: CASTRLNTEAFF. The CDR3 DNA is TGTGCCAGTACGAGGCTGAACACTGAAGCTTTCTTT.

The genes are TRBV7-2 and TRBJ2-7, with a possible D match to TRBD2 (7 bases). V was clipped by 2 bases and J by 6 bases, with 23 bases between them. The CDR3 sequence is 17 residues long. From germline, CDR1 is SGHTA and CDR2 FQGNSA. The CDR3 region has the DNA TGTGCCAGCAGCTTATCGCCTCTTGGGGGGGCCGAGGGCGAGCAGTACTTC. Translation gives CASSLSPLGGAEGEQYF. Combining the CDR3 with reference TRBV7-2 and TRBJ2-7 gives the whole variable domain GAGVSQSPSNKVTEKGKDVELRCDPISGHTALYWYRQSLGQGLEFLIYFQGNSAPDKSGLPSDRFSAERTGGSVSTLTIQRTQQEDSAVYLCASSLSPLGGAEGEQYFGPGTRLTVT.

CDR3 sequence (DNA): TGTGCCAGCAGCTTAGATCGGGGTCGACGGAGCGGGGGGGAAACCACAGATACGCAGTATTTT. Translated, it gives CASSLDRGRRSGGETTDTQYF. The V gene is TRBV7-8, the J gene TRBJ2-3; 10 positions agree with TRBD2. The CDR3 loop spans 21 amino acids. V lost 1 base and J lost 2; bases outside the gene matches: 18. CDR1 and CDR2 from the germline V gene are SGHVS and FQNEAQ.

The V and J genes are TRBV5-4 and TRBJ1-2, with 9 bases identical to TRBD1. J lost 2 bases, V lost 5 bases, and 10 bases had no gene match. This CDR3 has 16 amino acids. Germline CDR1 and CDR2: SGHNT and YYREEE (reference sequence). The chain's CDR3 is CASSSSGQGINYGYTF. The CDR3 region has the DNA TGTGCCAGCAGTTCCTCGGGACAGGGAATCAACTATGGCTACACCTTC.

This sequence joins TRBV19 and TRBJ2-5, with D perhaps TRBD2 (6 bases). Germline CDR1 is LNHDA and CDR2 is SQIVND (reference sequence). The CDR3 spans 13 residues. Trimming shortened V by 4 bases and J by 2 bases, and 8 bases separated the two germline ends. CDR3 coding DNA: TGTGCCAGTAGTAGGAGGGCTCAAGAGACCCAGTACTTC. This encodes CASSRRAQETQYF.

The V and J genes are TRBV18 and TRBJ1-2; TRBD1 matches 7 bases. CDR3 size: 15 residues. The trim removed 2 bases at V and 8 bases at J, leaving 11 bases unmatched. CDR1 is KGHSH and CDR2 is LQKENI in the germline V gene. The CDR3 protein is CASSPTRDRARGYTF. CDR3 sequence (DNA): TGTGCCAGCTCACCAACCCGAGACAGGGCCCGAGGCTACACCTTC. The whole variable domain, remainder taken from reference TRBV18 and TRBJ1-2, is NAGVMQNPRHLVRRRGQEARLRCSPMKGHSHVYWYRQLPEEGLKFMVYLQKENIIDESGMPKERFSAEFPKEGPSILRIQQVVRGDSAAYFCASSPTRDRARGYTFGSGTRLTVV.

The chain employs TRBV4-1 and TRBJ1-2; tentatively, D is TRBD1 (5 bases). The germline gives CDR1 MGHRA, CDR2 YSYEKL. The CDR3 covers 15 residues. Trimming took 1 base from V and 4 from J, leaving 13 bases between them. In nucleotides, the CDR3 is TGCGCCAGCAGCCAAGGTGACAGCCAATTCTATGGCTACACCTTC. As protein: CASSQGDSQFYGYTF.

On this clone: Its ends do not fully match the called genes, so a read error is possible. This chain links TRBV11-2 with TRBJ1-3; 9 bases agree with TRBD1. Germline values: CDR1 SGHAT, CDR2 FQNNGV. The CDR3 extends over 12 amino acids. This chain's CDR3 is CASSLVTGGISF. In DNA, the CDR3 is TGTGCCAGCAGCTTAGTCACAGGGGGCATAAGCTTT.

This chain links TRBV28 with TRBJ1-2; D call uncertain. Between the trimmed V and J ends, which lost 4 bases and 9 bases, there was a span of 9 bases. Germline V gives CDR1 MDHEN, CDR2 SYDVKM. This CDR3 is 11 amino acids long. This CDR3 reads CASSSDLRYTF. Written as DNA, the CDR3 is TGTGCCAGCAGTTCTGACTTGCGCTACACCTTC.

The chain is built from TRBV2 and TRBJ1-2; possibly TRBD1 for D (6 bases). From germline, CDR1 is SNHLY and CDR2 FYNNEI. With 4 bases removed from V and 0 bases from J, the gap between germline ends came to 15 bases. This CDR3 has 16 amino acids. The CDR3 region is CASSGGQFPANYGYTF. As DNA, the CDR3 is TGTGCCAGCAGTGGTGGACAGTTCCCAGCTAACTATGGCTACACCTTC.